This T cell receptor beta chain was documented in a study of T cells in Graves' hyperthyroidism and ophthalmopathy. Study overall: Sampling of peripheral blood happened at initial diagnosis, prior to any treatment.

Absence of ophthalmopathy progression within 18 months defined stable Graves' hyperthyroidism. Any patient presenting with uncontrolled infection, other autoimmune disease, pregnancy or lactation was left out. This CDR3 is 13 amino acids long. Unmatched junction bases numbered 2, after V lost 4 bases and J lost 4 bases. Germline assignment: CDR1 ENHRY and CDR2 SYGVKD. Amplified TCR beta CDR3 regions derived from RNA transcripts. The HTBI set primed first-round TCR CDR3 RT-PCR. TCRdb re-called the multiplex PCR reads through MiXCR, storing one row per CDR3 protein. The sample has about 500,000 distinct CDR3 sequences, around an eighth seen once. This clonotype was observed many times. Its antigen remains unidentified. Points from the study as a whole: Among thyroid clonotypes expanded above 0.001, most also appeared in blood.

The TCR originated in a woman aged 18-29 years with Graves' hyperthyroidism. The genes are TRBV10-3 and TRBJ1-1; 8 nucleotides align to TRBD1. The sample comprised blood. Here the CDR3 DNA reads TGTGCCATCAGTGGCAGGGGGCTCACTGAAGCTTTCTTT. It is translated as CAISGRGLTEAFF.